The sequence of this T cell receptor (beta chain) was determined in a study of T cells in Graves' hyperthyroidism and ophthalmopathy. Findings and caveats of the study: Ophthalmopathy cases were set apart from stable hyperthyroidism by a 13 V-J model.

Germline V lookup: CDR1 LNHNV, CDR2 YYDKDF (reference sequence). CDR3 length equals 15 residues. V gave up 0 bases and J gave up 0 bases, with 9 bases separating them. Comments on this clonotype: As yet, its antigen is unknown.

Amplification of TCR beta CDR3 regions was performed using RNA transcripts as template. An initial round of RT-PCR targeting the TCR CDR3 relied on the HTBI primer set. One entry per CDR3 protein results from TCRdb running MiXCR on the multiplex PCR reads. Here the sample spans approximately 640,000 distinct CDR3 sequences, around 16% being singletons. Using more than 7.5 ml of fresh peripheral blood, PBMCs were prepared. The genes are TRBV15 and TRBJ2-7; D is perhaps TRBD1 or TRBD2 (5 bases each). The clonotype originates from a middle-aged man with Graves' hyperthyroidism. Sequencing input: blood. The CDR3 is CATSRDPGSSYEQYF. The CDR3 DNA is TGTGCCACCAGCAGAGATCCAGGGAGCTCCTACGAGCAGTACTTC.